This TCR beta chain was retrieved from a study of cytomegalovirus exposure and HLA in healthy donors. Study at large: An early release of data contained 75 million to 90 million unique TCRs, which came from HLA-typed donors. Whole-study findings and limits: Researchers had no immune exposure information except CMV serostatus available. Within the data, a cluster of highly shared sequence variants was likely a sequencing artifact. The study put 150 or so TCR beta chains on its list as cytomegalovirus-associated.

The V gene end was trimmed by 2 bases and the J gene end by 3 bases; junction bases not matched to a gene: 5. Per germline, CDR1 LGHNT and CDR2 FRNRAP. This CDR3 is 15 amino acids long. As concerns this clone: What it binds is unknown.

The PCR was carried out with 60 Vbeta primers and 13 Jbeta primers. TCRdb's copy holds only in-frame clones and misses some; the assay was immunoSEQ multiplex PCR. The data show fewer than 150,000 clones, 70% to 80% seen once. The clonotype originates from a woman aged 40 to 55 in good health and CMV-seropositive. Input material: PBMCs. The genes are TRBV12-5 and TRBJ2-7, with TRBD1 matching 9 bases. This chain's CDR3 is CASGLSGTGIYEQYF. CDR3 bases: TGTGCTAGTGGTTTGTCCGGGACAGGGATCTACGAGCAGTACTTC. Using reference TRBV12-5 and TRBJ2-7 for the parts outside the CDR3, the full variable domain is DARVTQTPRHKVTEMGQEVTMRCQPILGHNTVFWYRQTMMQGLELLAYFRNRAPLDDSGMPKDRFSAEMPDATLATLKIQPSEPRDSAVYFCASGLSGTGIYEQYFGPGTRLTVT.